The 8 T cell receptor beta chains presented below share a single source sample, sequenced in a study of PD-L1 blockade in urothelial cancer. The data were produced by immunoSEQ multiplex PCR, yet TCRdb's version contains in-frame clones alone and is incomplete. The sample has about 100,000 clones, about 91% seen once. The specimen comprised PBMCs, sampled around atezolizumab (anti-PD-L1) treatment. The receptors stem from a woman of 80 years or more with urothelial cancer.

The gene calls are TRBV30 and TRBJ1-3; 7 nucleotides line up with TRBD1. Trimming at V came to 5 bases and at J to 3 bases, leaving 7 bases not matched to a gene. This CDR3 is built from 14 residues. The germline V gene encodes CDR1 GTSNPN and CDR2 SVGIG (reference sequence). This chain's CDR3 is CAWCFPGGGNTIYF. CDR3 in DNA: TGTGCCTGGTGCTTTCCAGGGGGTGGAAACACCATATATTTT.

The chain has TRBV5-6 and TRBJ2-3; D gene ambiguous. The V end lost 2 bases, the J end lost 14 bases, and 12 bases lay between the germline ends. CDR1 SGHDT and CDR2 YYEEEE come from the germline V gene. This CDR3 contains 11 residues. CDR3 in amino acids: CASSFQAELYF. The CDR3 DNA sequence: TGTGCCAGCAGCTTTCAGGCCGAACTGTATTTT. The variable domain in full, with the rest retrieved from reference TRBV5-6 and TRBJ2-3, is DAGVTQSPTHLIKTRGQQVTLRCSPKSGHDTVSWYQQALGQGPQFIFQYYEEEERQRGNFPDRFSGHQFPNYSSELNVNALLLGDSALYLCASSFQAELYFGPGTRLTVL.

The V call is TRBV19, the J call TRBJ2-1; the match to TRBD2 covers 7 bases. Germline-derived CDR1 and CDR2 are LNHDA and SQIVND (reference sequence). V dropped 6 bases and J dropped 5; count of bases not matched to a gene: 10. This CDR3 contains 15 residues. The CDR3 loop reads CASRASGQTNNEQFF. CDR3 nucleotide sequence: TGTGCCAGTAGGGCTAGCGGCCAGACTAACAATGAGCAGTTCTTC.

By proportion, this clone is medium-sized. In DNA form, the CDR3 reads TGTGCCAGCAGTTTAGACGCGGACACAGATACGCAGTATTTT. This codes for CASSLDADTDTQYF. The rearrangement joins TRBV28 to TRBJ2-3; unclear D gene. Trimming took 2 bases from V and 2 from J, leaving 8 bases between them. Germline V CDR1 and CDR2: MDHEN, SYDVKM. The CDR3 totals 14 residues.

The J gene is TRBJ1-1, the V gene TRBV9; tentatively, D is TRBD1 (5 bases). This CDR3 has 13 amino acids. CDR1 is SGDLS, CDR2 YYNGEE, per germline. V was trimmed by 2 bases and J by 8 bases, leaving 13 bases between them. CDR3 nucleotide sequence: TGTGCCAGCAGCGTTGAGTCAGGGCCCGAAGCTTTCTTT. This codes for CASSVESGPEAFF.

The chain combines TRBV5-1 with TRBJ1-3, with TRBD1 identical over 11 bases. V shed 4 bases and J 3 bases; nucleotides not matched to a gene: 12. There are 18 residues in the CDR3. Germline CDR1 reads SGHRS; CDR2 reads YFSETQ. Here the CDR3 DNA reads TGCGCCAGCAGCCTTCACGCGGACAGGGGGCGCGGTGGAAACACCATATATTTT. It is translated as CASSLHADRGRGGNTIYF.

CDR3 nucleotides: TGTGCCAGCAGTTTTCTTTGGGGTTCAGGCGGGAGGTCCGCATACGAGCAGTACTTC. It is translated as CASSFLWGSGGRSAYEQYF. This rearrangement joins TRBV28 to TRBJ2-7; 8 nucleotides line up with TRBD2. This CDR3 is 19 amino acids long. CDR1 MDHEN and CDR2 SYDVKM come from the germline V gene. The V gene end was trimmed by 3 bases and the J gene end by 4 bases; junction bases not matched to a gene: 20. Looking up the rest from reference TRBV28 and TRBJ2-7 gives the full variable domain: DVKVTQSSRYLVKRTGEKVFLECVQDMDHENMFWYRQDPGLGLRLIYFSYDVKMKEKGDIPEGYSVSREKKERFSLILESASTNQTSMYLCASSFLWGSGGRSAYEQYFGPGTRLTVT.

The chain combines TRBV6-6 with TRBJ2-3; perhaps TRBD1 as D (6 bases). Germline CDR1 and CDR2: MNHNY and SVGAGI (reference sequence). Trimming pared 6 bases from V and 8 bases from J, leaving 18 bases between. This CDR3 region has 14 residues. DNA of the CDR3: TGTGCCAGCAGCACCCTCAGACAGGCGCGTACGCAGTATTTT. This sequence encodes CASSTLRQARTQYF.